The 23 T cell receptor beta chains presented below share a single source sample, sequenced in a study of cytomegalovirus exposure and HLA in healthy donors. With 60 Vbeta and 13 Jbeta primers, the PCR was carried out. The repertoire was sequenced with immunoSEQ multiplex PCR; TCRdb's copy has only in-frame clones and lacks some. This sample has about 130,000 clones, with about 80% found just once. Sequencing used PBMCs. The receptors were sampled from a man between 25 and 39 years old in good health and CMV-seropositive.

The V call is TRBV2, the J call TRBJ2-7; 9 nucleotides agree with TRBD1. This CDR3 has 15 residues. Trimming at V came to 6 bases and at J to 4 bases, leaving 10 bases not matched to a gene. Germline V CDR1 and CDR2: SNHLY, FYNNEI. CDR3 coding DNA: TGTGCCAGCAGAGCACTGGGACAGGGTCGGTACGAGCAGTACTTC. Its translation: CASRALGQGRYEQYF.

The chain joins TRBV27 to TRBJ2-7; possibly TRBD2 for D (6 bases). Looked up from germline, CDR1 is MNHEY and CDR2 is SMNVEV (reference sequence). V lost 4 bases and J 0 bases, leaving 16 bases between the germline ends. The CDR3 contains 16 residues. The CDR3 DNA reads as TGTGCCAGCAGTTCCTATTGGGACTCGGCCTCCTACGAGCAGTACTTC. Its protein product is CASSSYWDSASYEQYF.

J is TRBJ2-1 and V is TRBV6-1; no clear D gene. The CDR3 is made up of 12 amino acids. The V gene's germline CDR1 is MNHNS and CDR2 SASEGT. V was pared by 1 base and J by 9 bases, with 7 bases between. The CDR3 DNA sequence: TGTGCCAGCAGTGAAGGTCGCGGTGAGCAGTTCTTC. Its translation is CASSEGRGEQFF.

This clone was counted a single time. The chain combines TRBV11-3 with TRBJ2-2; 11 positions match TRBD2. V shed 0 bases and J 0 bases; nucleotides not matched to a gene: 6. CDR1 SGHNT and CDR2 YENEEA come from the germline V gene. The CDR3 consists of 19 residues. CDR3 amino acids: CASSLEGTSGRTNTGELFF. The CDR3 DNA reads as TGTGCCAGCAGCTTAGAGGGGACTAGCGGAAGAACGAACACCGGGGAGCTGTTTTTT.

The chain links TRBV6-4 to TRBJ2-2; weak D call: TRBD1 (5 bases). The length of the CDR3 is 14 residues. From germline, CDR1 is MRHNA and CDR2 SNTAGT. Trimming removed 0 bases from V and 3 bases from J, with 5 bases in between. This CDR3 reads CASSDSGHTGELFF. CDR3 coding DNA: TGTGCCAGCAGTGACTCGGGGCACACCGGGGAGCTGTTTTTT.

The chain links TRBV9 to TRBJ2-7, with 11 bases identical to TRBD2. This CDR3 is 14 amino acids long. Germline loops: CDR1 SGDLS, CDR2 YYNGEE. Trimming took 6 bases from V and 3 from J; bases not matched to a gene: 5. The CDR3 protein is CASNEGLAGYEQYF. Written as DNA, the CDR3 is TGTGCCAGCAACGAAGGACTAGCGGGCTACGAGCAGTACTTC.

This clone occurred a few times. J is TRBJ1-1 and V is TRBV25-1; no firm D call. Germline V gene lookup returns CDR1 MGHDK and CDR2 SYGVNS. Trimming shortened V by 6 bases and J by 4 bases, and 6 bases separated the two germline ends. The CDR3 has 11 amino acids. CDR3 nucleotides: TGTGCCAGCAGACTTGGCACTGAAGCTTTCTTT. Its translation is CASRLGTEAFF.

The chain has TRBV10-2 and TRBJ1-1; D might be TRBD1 (6 bases). V lost 4 bases and J lost 3, with 15 bases in between. Looked up from germline, CDR1 is WSHSY and CDR2 is SAAADI. The CDR3 has 15 residues. For the CDR3, the DNA is TGCGCCAGCAGTGTTAAGGGGGTTGGGGACACTGAAGCTTTCTTT. This translates into CASSVKGVGDTEAFF.

With respect to this clone: At one end the junction does not follow the germline gene, possibly because of a read error. The CDR3 protein is CSSTQFQGDEQYF. CDR3 in DNA: TGTTCCAGCACCCAATTCCAGGGGGACGAGCAGTACTTC. V usage is TRBV7-9 and J usage is TRBJ2-7; 7 nucleotides agree with TRBD1. Germline CDR1 SEHNR, CDR2 FQNEAQ (reference sequence). The CDR3 has 13 residues.

CDR3 bases: TGTGCCAGCAGTATGGGGCAAGAAGAGACCCAGTACTTC. This sequence encodes CASSMGQEETQYF. This chain links TRBV28 with TRBJ2-5; D is possibly TRBD1 (5 bases). Germline CDR1 reads MDHEN; CDR2 reads SYDVKM. The CDR3 is 13 amino acids. Trimming cost V 5 bases and J 3 bases, with 10 bases left between them.

This rearrangement joins TRBV6-5 to TRBJ1-3; no definite D call. This CDR3 is 15 amino acids long. V was cut by 8 bases and J by 2 bases, with 16 bases left in between. Per germline, CDR1 MNHEY and CDR2 SVGAGI. The CDR3 DNA sequence: TGTGCCAGCCGACTGACGAGAGCTCCTGGAAACACCATATATTTT. Its translation is CASRLTRAPGNTIYF.

Worth noting for this clone: Other DNA sequences within the sample encode an identical CDR3. This sequence joins TRBV6-1 and TRBJ1-6; maybe TRBD1 (6 bases). Germline V CDR1 and CDR2: MNHNS, SASEGT. Deletions cut 7 bases from V and 10 bases from J, with 17 bases between. This CDR3 is 14 amino acids long. In nucleotides, the CDR3 is TGTGCCAGCACCCCCGGGACACCGAACTCACCCCTCCACTTT. Its translation: CASTPGTPNSPLHF.

The chain links TRBV28 to TRBJ1-2; D ambiguous. This CDR3 comprises 11 residues. V lost 7 bases and J lost 2, with 5 bases in between. Germline CDR1 and CDR2: MDHEN and SYDVKM. CDR3 in DNA: TGTGCCAGCACGGAGAACTATGGCTACACCTTC. It specifies CASTENYGYTF.

V usage is TRBV7-3 and J usage is TRBJ2-1, with D maybe TRBD1 (5 bases). This CDR3 is built from 15 residues. The germline CDR1 and CDR2 sequences are SGHTA and FQGTGA. V shed 5 bases and J shed 5 bases, with 16 bases lying between them. Written as DNA, the CDR3 is TGTGCCAGCAGCGCTCGACAGCCGTCCAACAATGAGCAGTTCTTC. It specifies CASSARQPSNNEQFF.

The chain recombines TRBV27 with TRBJ1-5; D is unclear. Germline lookup yields CDR1 MNHEY and CDR2 SMNVEV (reference sequence). The length of the CDR3 is 14 residues. V lost 1 base to trimming and J lost 5 bases, with 9 bases between them. CDR3 nucleotide sequence: TGTGCCAGCAGTTTATTAGGCAGCGATCAGCCCCAGCATTTT. Translation gives CASSLLGSDQPQHF.

The genes are TRBV10-1 and TRBJ1-1, with D possibly matching TRBD1 (5 bases). Germline CDR1 and CDR2: WNHNN and SYGVQD (reference sequence). This CDR3 region has 13 residues. Trimming left V 8 bases short and J 0 bases short, with 10 bases between. CDR3: CASALQVNTEAFF. The CDR3 nucleotides read TGCGCCAGCGCGTTACAGGTGAACACTGAAGCTTTCTTT.

The J gene is TRBJ1-1, the V gene TRBV11-2; D uncertain. Germline V gene sequence: CDR1 SGHAT, CDR2 FQNNGV. The V and J ends lost 6 bases and 7 bases respectively, with 21 bases between them. This CDR3 spans 15 amino acids. The CDR3, as DNA: TGTGCCAGCAGGGGAGTGACAAATGCTGATGGTGAAGCTTTCTTT. Translation gives CASRGVTNADGEAFF.

The V and J genes are TRBV7-9 and TRBJ1-1; no definite D call. The CDR3 has 15 amino acids. With 0 bases removed from V and 5 bases from J, the gap between germline ends came to 13 bases. Germline-derived CDR1 and CDR2 are SEHNR and FQNEAQ (reference sequence). The CDR3 is CASSLAGSSGTEAFF. Here the CDR3 DNA reads TGTGCCAGCAGCTTAGCTGGCAGCTCCGGGACTGAAGCTTTCTTT.

In its sample, this clone was seen once. The rearrangement links TRBV5-1 to TRBJ2-3, with TRBD2 matching over 7 bases. The V gene's germline CDR1 is SGHRS and CDR2 YFSETQ. The CDR3 is 14 residues long. The V and J ends lost 4 bases and 2 bases, in that order; junction bases with no gene match: 4. CDR3 DNA: TGCGCCAGCAGCCTGGGGACTAACACAGATACGCAGTATTTT. This encodes CASSLGTNTDTQYF.

This CDR3 is CASSLTGGSEQYF. Here the CDR3 DNA reads TGTGCCAGCAGCTTAACAGGAGGGTCCGAGCAGTACTTC. The chain links TRBV7-3 to TRBJ2-7, with a tentative D call TRBD2 (6 bases). The length of the CDR3 is 13 residues. Germline CDR1 SGHTA, CDR2 FQGTGA. Trimming took 0 bases from V and 6 from J, leaving 9 bases between them.

V is TRBV9 and J is TRBJ2-2, with a possible D match to TRBD1 (5 bases). Germline values: CDR1 SGDLS, CDR2 YYNGEE. This CDR3 is built from 14 residues. The V gene lost 6 bases and the J gene lost 4 bases, with 13 bases spanning the gap. CDR3 amino acids: CASTRVRATGELFF. CDR3 DNA sequence: TGTGCCAGCACCAGGGTCCGGGCCACCGGGGAGCTGTTTTTT.

V and J are TRBV5-1 and TRBJ1-4; D may be TRBD1 (5 bases). The germline V and J ends were trimmed by 0 bases and 8 bases, with 14 bases remaining between them. CDR1 is SGHRS, CDR2 YFSETQ, per germline. The CDR3 spans 15 residues. Here the CDR3 reads CASSLEGLGGEKLFF. CDR3 bases: TGCGCCAGCAGCTTGGAAGGGCTTGGGGGGGAAAAACTGTTTTTT.

The chain has TRBV5-1 and TRBJ2-3; no firm D call. This CDR3 spans 13 amino acids. Trimming took 4 bases from V and 3 from J, leaving 9 bases between them. Germline V gives CDR1 SGHRS, CDR2 YFSETQ. The CDR3 spells CASSLLRTDTQYF. CDR3 sequence (DNA): TGCGCCAGCAGCCTACTGAGGACAGATACGCAGTATTTT.